Presented here are 3 T cell receptor beta chains from one specimen sequenced in a study of spatial heterogeneity in lung cancer. The time point denotes: sample taken at primary tumor resection. MiXCR, applied by TCRdb to the 5' RACE reads, yields one record per CDR3 protein. Of roughly 3,000 distinct CDR3 sequences listed, roughly 12% are singletons. These receptors are not linked to any known antigen. Broader study findings: Counts that tracked tumor mutation counts were those of expanded intratumoral alpha and beta TCRs.

Sample: lung tumor tissue, taken at surgery. The receptors come from a male donor with early-stage non-small cell lung cancer.

The chain links TRBV19 to TRBJ2-3, with 7 bases identical to TRBD2. Per the germline V gene, CDR1 is LNHDA and CDR2 is SQIVND (reference sequence). V shed 7 bases, J shed 5 bases, and the junction held 12 bases outside the gene matches. The CDR3 has 15 amino acids. The CDR3 DNA follows: TGTGCCAGTAATCCAGCGGGGTCCACGGGAGATACGCAGTATTTT. Translating it yields CASNPAGSTGDTQYF.

By share of the sample, this clonotype is medium-sized (0.01 to 0.1%). The chain combines TRBV4-1 with TRBJ2-7; D is possibly TRBD2 (6 bases). The CDR3 extends over 15 amino acids. Germline CDR1 reads MGHRA; CDR2 reads YSYEKL. V lost 0 bases, J lost 4 bases, and 13 bases lay in between. CDR3: CASSQESRGIYEQYF. DNA for the CDR3: TGCGCCAGCAGCCAAGAAAGCCGGGGGATATACGAGCAGTACTTC.

This clonotype is deemed medium-sized (0.01 to 0.1%). The chain carries TRBV6-1 and TRBJ2-7; 7 nucleotides line up with TRBD2. The CDR3 has 15 amino acids. Germline CDR1 is MNHNS and CDR2 is SASEGT. V dropped 5 bases and J dropped 2; count of bases not matched to a gene: 9. CDR3 coding DNA: TGTGCCAGCAGTAAGTTTGGACTAGACACCTACGAGCAGTACTTC. The encoded protein is CASSKFGLDTYEQYF.